This T cell receptor beta chain was identified during a study of Graves' ophthalmopathy and Graves' hyperthyroidism. Study-wide background: Upon initial diagnosis and before any treatment, peripheral blood was collected.

V shed 0 bases and J 7 bases; nucleotides not matched to a gene: 4. Germline V lookup: CDR1 SGHAT, CDR2 FQDESV (reference sequence). The CDR3 has 14 amino acids. This clonotype was seen repeatedly, ten times or more. Its antigen is currently unknown. RNA transcripts yielded amplified TCR beta CDR3 regions. Investigators did first-round RT-PCR with HTBI primers, then second-round multiplex PCR. In TCRdb, the multiplex PCR reads were re-called with MiXCR into one record per CDR3 protein. The sample holds 400,000 or so distinct CDR3 sequences, just over 15% seen once. Findings of the study overall: Most thyroid-expanded clonotypes exceeding 0.001 frequency were also found in blood.

Material for sequencing was peripheral blood. This chain connects TRBV11-1 to TRBJ1-1; 8 bases line up with TRBD1. The TCR originated in a woman under 30 with stable Graves' hyperthyroidism. In DNA, the CDR3 is TGTGCCAGCAGCTTAGCAGCAGGGGGCAGTGAAGCTTTCTTT. It codes for CASSLAAGGSEAFF.